This T cell receptor (beta chain) was captured in a study of blood T cell repertoires in COVID-19. Study summary: Samples taken during acute and convalescent COVID-19 were collected in the United States, Italy and Spain.

Enrolled during active infection, Seattle patients were then followed longitudinally. V was trimmed by 6 bases and J by 6 bases, leaving 16 bases between them. Germline CDR1 is MNHEY and CDR2 is SMNVEV (reference sequence). There are 14 residues in the CDR3. The assay was immunoSEQ multiplex PCR, and TCRdb's table has in-frame clones only and misses some. The profile shows around 210,000 clones, under 85% of them singletons. This chain joins TRBV27 and TRBJ2-3, with D possibly being TRBD2 (5 bases). The sample taken for sequencing was peripheral blood. This clonotype was obtained from a woman aged 80 or over with COVID-19, enrolled during active disease. CDR3: CASRSSGRLDTQYF. DNA of the CDR3: TGTGCCAGCAGATCGAGCGGACGTTTGGATACGCAGTATTTT.